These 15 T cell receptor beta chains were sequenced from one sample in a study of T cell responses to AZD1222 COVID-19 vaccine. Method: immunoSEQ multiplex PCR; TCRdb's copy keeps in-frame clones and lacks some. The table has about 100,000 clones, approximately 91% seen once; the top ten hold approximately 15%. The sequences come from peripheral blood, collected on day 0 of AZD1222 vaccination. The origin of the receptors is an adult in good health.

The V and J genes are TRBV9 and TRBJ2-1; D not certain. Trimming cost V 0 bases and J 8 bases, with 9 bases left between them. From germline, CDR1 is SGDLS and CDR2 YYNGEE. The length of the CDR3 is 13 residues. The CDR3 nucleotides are TGTGCCAGCAGCGTAGATCGTGCTCATGAGCAGTTCTTC. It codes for CASSVDRAHEQFF.

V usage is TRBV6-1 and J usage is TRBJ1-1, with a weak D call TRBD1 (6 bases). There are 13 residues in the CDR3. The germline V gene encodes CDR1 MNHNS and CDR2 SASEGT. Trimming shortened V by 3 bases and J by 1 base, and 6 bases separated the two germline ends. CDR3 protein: CASSEDRNTEAFF. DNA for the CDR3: TGTGCCAGCAGTGAGGACAGGAACACTGAAGCTTTCTTT.

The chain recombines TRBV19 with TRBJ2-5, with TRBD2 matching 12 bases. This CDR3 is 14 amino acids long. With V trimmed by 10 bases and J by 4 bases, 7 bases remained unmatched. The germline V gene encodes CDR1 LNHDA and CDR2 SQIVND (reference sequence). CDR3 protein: CATLAGGPGETQYF. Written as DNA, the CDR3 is TGTGCCACCCTAGCGGGAGGGCCAGGAGAGACCCAGTACTTC.

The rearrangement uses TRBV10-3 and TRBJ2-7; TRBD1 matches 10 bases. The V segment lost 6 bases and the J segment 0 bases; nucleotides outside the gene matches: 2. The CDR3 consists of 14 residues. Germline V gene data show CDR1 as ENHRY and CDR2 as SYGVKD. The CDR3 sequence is CAIRGTGASYEQYF. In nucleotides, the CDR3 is TGTGCCATCAGGGGGACAGGGGCCTCCTACGAGCAGTACTTC.

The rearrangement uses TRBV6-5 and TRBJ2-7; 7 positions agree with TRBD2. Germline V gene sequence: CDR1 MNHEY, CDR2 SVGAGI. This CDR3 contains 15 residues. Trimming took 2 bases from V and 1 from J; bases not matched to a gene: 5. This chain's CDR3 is CASSYQPGGSYEQYF. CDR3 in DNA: TGTGCCAGCAGTTACCAGCCCGGGGGGTCCTACGAGCAGTACTTC.

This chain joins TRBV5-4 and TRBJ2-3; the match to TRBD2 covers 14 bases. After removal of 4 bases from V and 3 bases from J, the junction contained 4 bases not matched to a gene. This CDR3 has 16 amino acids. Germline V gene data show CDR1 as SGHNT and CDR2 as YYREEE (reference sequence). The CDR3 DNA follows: TGTGCCAGCAGCGGACTAGCGGGAGGAGGGACAGATACGCAGTATTTT. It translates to CASSGLAGGGTDTQYF.

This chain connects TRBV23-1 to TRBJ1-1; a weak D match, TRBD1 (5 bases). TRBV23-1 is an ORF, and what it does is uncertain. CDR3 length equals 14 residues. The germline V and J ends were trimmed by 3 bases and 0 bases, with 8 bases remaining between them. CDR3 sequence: CASSQAGLNTEAFF. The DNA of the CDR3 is TGCGCCAGCAGTCAGGCAGGGCTGAACACTGAAGCTTTCTTT.

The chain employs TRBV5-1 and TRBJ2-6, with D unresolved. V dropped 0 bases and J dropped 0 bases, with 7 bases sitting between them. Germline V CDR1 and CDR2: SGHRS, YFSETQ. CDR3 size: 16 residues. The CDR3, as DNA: TGCGCCAGCAGCTTGGGAAGGGACTCTGGGGCCAACGTCCTGACTTTC. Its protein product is CASSLGRDSGANVLTF.

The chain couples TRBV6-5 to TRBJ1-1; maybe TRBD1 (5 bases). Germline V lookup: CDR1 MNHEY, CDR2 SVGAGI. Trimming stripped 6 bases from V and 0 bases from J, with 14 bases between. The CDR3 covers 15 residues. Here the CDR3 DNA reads TGTGCCAGCAGCGAGGGACCGCTACTGAACACTGAAGCTTTCTTT. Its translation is CASSEGPLLNTEAFF.

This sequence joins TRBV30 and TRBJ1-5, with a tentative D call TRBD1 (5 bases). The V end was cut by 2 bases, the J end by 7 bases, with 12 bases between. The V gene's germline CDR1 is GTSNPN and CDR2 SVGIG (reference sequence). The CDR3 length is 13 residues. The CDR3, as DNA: TGTGCCTGGAGTCCAGGGTTCGGGCAGCCCCAGCATTTT. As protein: CAWSPGFGQPQHF.

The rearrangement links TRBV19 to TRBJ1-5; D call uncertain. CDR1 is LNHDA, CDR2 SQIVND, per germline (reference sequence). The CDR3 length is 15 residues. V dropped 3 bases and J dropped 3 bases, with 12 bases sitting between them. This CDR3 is CASSISLIYNQPQHF. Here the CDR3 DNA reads TGTGCCAGTAGTATTTCACTTATCTACAATCAGCCCCAGCATTTT.

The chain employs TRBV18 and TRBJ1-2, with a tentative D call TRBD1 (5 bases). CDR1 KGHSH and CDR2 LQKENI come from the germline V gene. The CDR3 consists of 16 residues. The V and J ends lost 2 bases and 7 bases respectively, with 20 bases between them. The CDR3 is CASSPGPSDGGGGYTF. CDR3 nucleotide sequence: TGTGCCAGCTCACCAGGCCCCTCGGACGGGGGGGGTGGCTACACCTTC.

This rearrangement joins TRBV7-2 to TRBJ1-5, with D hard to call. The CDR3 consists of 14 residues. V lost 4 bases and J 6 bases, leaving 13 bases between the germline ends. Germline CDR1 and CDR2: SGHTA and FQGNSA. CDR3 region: CASSSAPQGQPQHF. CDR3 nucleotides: TGTGCCAGCAGCTCTGCACCTCAAGGTCAGCCCCAGCATTTT.

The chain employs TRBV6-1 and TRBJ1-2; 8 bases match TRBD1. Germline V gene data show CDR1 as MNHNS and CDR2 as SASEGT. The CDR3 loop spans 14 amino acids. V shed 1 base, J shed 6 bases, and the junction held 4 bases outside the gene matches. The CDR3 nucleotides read TGTGCCAGCAGTGAAGACAGGGGGGATCATGGCTACACCTTC. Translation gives CASSEDRGDHGYTF.

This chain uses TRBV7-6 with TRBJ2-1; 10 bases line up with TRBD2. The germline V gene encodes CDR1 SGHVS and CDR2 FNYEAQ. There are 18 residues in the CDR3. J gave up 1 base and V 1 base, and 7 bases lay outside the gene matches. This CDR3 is CASSLVAGGVYSYNEQFF. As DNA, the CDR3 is TGTGCCAGCAGCTTAGTAGCGGGGGGTGTATATTCCTACAATGAGCAGTTCTTC. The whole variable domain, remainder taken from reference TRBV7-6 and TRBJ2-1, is GAGVSQSPRYKVTKRGQDVALRCDPISGHVSLYWYRQALGQGPEFLTYFNYEAQQDKSGLPNDRFSAERPEGSISTLTIQRTEQRDSAMYRCASSLVAGGVYSYNEQFFGPGTRLTVL.